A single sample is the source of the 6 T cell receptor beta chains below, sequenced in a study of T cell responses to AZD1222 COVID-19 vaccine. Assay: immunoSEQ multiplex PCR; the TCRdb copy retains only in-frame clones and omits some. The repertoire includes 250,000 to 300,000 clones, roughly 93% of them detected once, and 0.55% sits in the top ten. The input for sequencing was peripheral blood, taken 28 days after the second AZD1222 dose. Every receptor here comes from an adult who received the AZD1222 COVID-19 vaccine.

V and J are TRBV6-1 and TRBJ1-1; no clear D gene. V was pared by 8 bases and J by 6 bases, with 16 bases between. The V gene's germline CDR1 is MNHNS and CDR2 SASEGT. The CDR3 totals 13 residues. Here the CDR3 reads CASRRVLGAEAFF. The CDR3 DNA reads TGTGCCAGCCGGAGGGTGCTCGGGGCTGAAGCTTTCTTT.

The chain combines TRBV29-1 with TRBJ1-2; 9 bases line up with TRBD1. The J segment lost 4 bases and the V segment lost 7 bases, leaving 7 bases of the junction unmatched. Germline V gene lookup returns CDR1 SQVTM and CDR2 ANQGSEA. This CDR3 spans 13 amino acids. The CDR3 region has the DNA TGCAGCGCCAGGGGACAGGGTAGCTATGGCTACACCTTC. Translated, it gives CSARGQGSYGYTF.

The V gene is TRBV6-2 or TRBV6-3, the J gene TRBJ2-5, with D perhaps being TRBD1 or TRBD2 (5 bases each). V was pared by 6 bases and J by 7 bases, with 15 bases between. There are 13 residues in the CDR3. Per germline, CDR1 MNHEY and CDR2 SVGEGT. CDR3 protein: CASSRGTPGTQYF. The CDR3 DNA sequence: TGTGCCAGCAGCCGAGGGACCCCCGGGACCCAGTACTTC.

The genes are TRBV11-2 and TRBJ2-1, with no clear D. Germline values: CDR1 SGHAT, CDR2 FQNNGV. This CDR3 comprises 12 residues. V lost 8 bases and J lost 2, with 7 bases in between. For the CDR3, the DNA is TGTGCCAGCGGGCGACCCTACAATGAGCAGTTCTTC. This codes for CASGRPYNEQFF.

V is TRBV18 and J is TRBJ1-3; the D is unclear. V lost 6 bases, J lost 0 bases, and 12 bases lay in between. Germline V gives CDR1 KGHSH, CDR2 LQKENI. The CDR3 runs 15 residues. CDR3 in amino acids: CASSQSLSSGNTIYF. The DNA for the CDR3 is TGTGCCAGCTCCCAATCACTGAGCTCTGGAAACACCATATATTTT.

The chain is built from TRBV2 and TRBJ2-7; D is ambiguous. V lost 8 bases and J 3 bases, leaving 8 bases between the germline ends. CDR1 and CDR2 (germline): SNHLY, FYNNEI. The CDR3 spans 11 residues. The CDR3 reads CASQQHYEQYF. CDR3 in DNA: TGTGCCAGCCAACAGCACTACGAGCAGTACTTC.